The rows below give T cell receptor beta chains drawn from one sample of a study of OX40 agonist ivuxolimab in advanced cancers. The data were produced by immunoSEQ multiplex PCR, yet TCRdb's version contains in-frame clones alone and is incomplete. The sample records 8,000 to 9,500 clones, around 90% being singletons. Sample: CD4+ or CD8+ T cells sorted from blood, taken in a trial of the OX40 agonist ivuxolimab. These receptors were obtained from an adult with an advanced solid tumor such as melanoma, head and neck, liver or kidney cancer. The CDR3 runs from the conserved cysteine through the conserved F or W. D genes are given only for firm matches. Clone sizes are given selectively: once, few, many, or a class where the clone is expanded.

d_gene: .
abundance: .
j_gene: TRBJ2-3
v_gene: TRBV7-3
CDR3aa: CASSSLGGTDTQYF
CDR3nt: TGTGCCAGCAGCTCACTAGGGGGGACAGATACGCAGTATTTT

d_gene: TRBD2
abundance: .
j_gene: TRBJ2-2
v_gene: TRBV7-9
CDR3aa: CASSFKTSGNTGELFF
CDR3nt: TGTGCCAGCAGCTTTAAGACTAGCGGGAACACCGGGGAGCTGTTTTTT

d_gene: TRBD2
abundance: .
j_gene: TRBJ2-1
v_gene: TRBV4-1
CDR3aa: CASSQWTSGSNEQFF
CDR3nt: TGCGCCAGCAGCCAGTGGACTAGCGGGAGCAATGAGCAGTTCTTC

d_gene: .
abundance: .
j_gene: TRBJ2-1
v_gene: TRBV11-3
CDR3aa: CASSLQDNEQFF
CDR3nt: TGTGCCAGCAGCCTACAGGACAATGAGCAGTTCTTC

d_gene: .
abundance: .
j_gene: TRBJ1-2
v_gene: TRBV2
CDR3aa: CASSPQEGVGYGYTF
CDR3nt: TGTGCCAGCAGCCCCCAGGAGGGCGTGGGCTATGGCTACACCTTC

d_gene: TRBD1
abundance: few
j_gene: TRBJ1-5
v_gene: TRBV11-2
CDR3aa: CASSLVGQGAQHF
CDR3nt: TGTGCCAGCAGCTTAGTTGGACAGGGGGCCCAGCATTTT

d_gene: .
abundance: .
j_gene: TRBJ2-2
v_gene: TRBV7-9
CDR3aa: CASSLYAGNTGELFF
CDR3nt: TGTGCCAGCAGCTTATACGCCGGTAACACCGGGGAGCTGTTTTTT

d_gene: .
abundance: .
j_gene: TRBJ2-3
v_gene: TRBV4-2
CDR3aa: CASSQEGVPDTQYF
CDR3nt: TGTGCCAGCAGCCAAGAGGGGGTTCCAGATACGCAGTATTTT

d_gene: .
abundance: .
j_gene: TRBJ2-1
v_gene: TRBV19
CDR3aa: CASSIKSPGPLSYNEQFF
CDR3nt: TGTGCCAGTAGTATTAAGTCCCCGGGCCCACTCTCCTACAATGAGCAGTTCTTC

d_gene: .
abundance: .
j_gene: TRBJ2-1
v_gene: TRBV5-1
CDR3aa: CASSEAGEQFF
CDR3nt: TGCGCCAGCTCGGAAGCAGGTGAGCAGTTCTTC

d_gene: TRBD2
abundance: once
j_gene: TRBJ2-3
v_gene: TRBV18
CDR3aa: CASSPPSGSTDTQYF
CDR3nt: TGTGCCAGCTCACCACCTAGCGGGAGCACAGATACGCAGTATTTT

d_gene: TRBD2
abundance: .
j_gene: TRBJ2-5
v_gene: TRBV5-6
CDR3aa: CASSLSGLAGGRETQYF
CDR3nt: TGTGCCAGCAGCTTGAGTGGTCTAGCGGGAGGACGGGAGACCCAGTACTTC

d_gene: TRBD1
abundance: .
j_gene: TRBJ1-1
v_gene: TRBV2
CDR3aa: CASSAMGQLNTEAFF
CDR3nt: TGTGCCAGCAGTGCAATGGGACAGCTGAACACTGAAGCTTTCTTT

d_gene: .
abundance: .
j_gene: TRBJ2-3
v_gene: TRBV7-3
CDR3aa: CASSPPSTDTQYF
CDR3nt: TGTGCCAGCAGCCCCCCTAGCACAGATACGCAGTATTTT

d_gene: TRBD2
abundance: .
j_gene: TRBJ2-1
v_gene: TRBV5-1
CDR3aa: CASSLSSGSNEQFF
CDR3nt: TGCGCCAGCAGCTTGAGTAGCGGGAGTAATGAGCAGTTCTTC

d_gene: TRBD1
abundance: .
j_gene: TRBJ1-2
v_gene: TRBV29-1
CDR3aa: CSVALDRGSGYTF
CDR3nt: TGCAGCGTTGCCCTGGACAGGGGGTCTGGCTACACCTTC

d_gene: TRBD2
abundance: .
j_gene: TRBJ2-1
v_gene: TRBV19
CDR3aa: CASRPTSGNDEQFF
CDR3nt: TGTGCCAGTAGACCGACTAGCGGGAACGATGAGCAGTTCTTC

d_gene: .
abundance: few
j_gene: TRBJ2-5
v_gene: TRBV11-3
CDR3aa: CASRTDQETQYF
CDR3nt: TGTGCCAGCAGGACGGACCAAGAGACCCAGTACTTC

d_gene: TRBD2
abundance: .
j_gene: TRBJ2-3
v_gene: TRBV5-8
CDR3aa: CASSQGLADRPDTQYF
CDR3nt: TGTGCCAGCAGCCAGGGACTAGCGGACCGCCCAGATACGCAGTATTTT

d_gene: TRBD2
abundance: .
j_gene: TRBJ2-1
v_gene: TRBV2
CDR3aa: CASSEGLAGLNEQFF
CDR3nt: TGTGCCAGCAGTGAAGGCCTAGCGGGACTCAATGAGCAGTTCTTC

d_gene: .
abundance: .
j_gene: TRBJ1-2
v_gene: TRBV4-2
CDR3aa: CASSWGRGVMDYTF
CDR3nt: TGTGCCAGCAGCTGGGGTCGAGGGGTCATGGACTACACCTTC

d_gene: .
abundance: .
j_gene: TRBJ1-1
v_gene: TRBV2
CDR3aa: CASSVTDGGTEAFF
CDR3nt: TGTGCCAGCAGTGTGACAGACGGGGGCACTGAAGCTTTCTTT

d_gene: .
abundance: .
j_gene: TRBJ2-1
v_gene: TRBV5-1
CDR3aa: CASSPRGGFYNEQFF
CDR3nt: TGCGCCAGCAGCCCAAGGGGGGGGTTTTACAATGAGCAGTTCTTC

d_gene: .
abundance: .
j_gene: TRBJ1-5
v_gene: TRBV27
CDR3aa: CASSPYNGRRGRQPQHF
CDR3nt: TGTGCCAGCAGTCCATATAATGGCCGCAGGGGCCGTCAGCCCCAGCATTTT

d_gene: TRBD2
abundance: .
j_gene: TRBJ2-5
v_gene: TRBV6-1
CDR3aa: CATLSRWGEGTQYF
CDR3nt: TGTGCCACCCTGTCACGTTGGGGGGAGGGGACCCAGTACTTC

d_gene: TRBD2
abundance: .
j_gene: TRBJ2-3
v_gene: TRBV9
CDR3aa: CASSAGGTDTQYF
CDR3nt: TGTGCCAGCAGCGCGGGAGGGACAGATACGCAGTATTTT

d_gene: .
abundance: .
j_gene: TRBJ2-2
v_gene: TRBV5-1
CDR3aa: CASSADGEGELFF
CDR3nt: TGCGCCAGCAGCGCGGACGGAGAAGGGGAGCTGTTTTTT

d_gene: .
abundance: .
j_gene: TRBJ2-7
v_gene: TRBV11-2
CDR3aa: CASSFGVAYEQYF
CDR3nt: TGTGCCAGCAGCTTTGGGGTGGCCTACGAGCAGTACTTC

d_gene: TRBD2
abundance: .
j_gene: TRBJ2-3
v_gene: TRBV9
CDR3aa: CASSVDSRTSGSTDTQYF
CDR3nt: TGTGCCAGCAGCGTAGACTCCAGGACTAGCGGTAGCACAGATACGCAGTATTTT

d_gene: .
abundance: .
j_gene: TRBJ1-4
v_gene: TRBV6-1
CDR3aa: CASSPRPEEKLFF
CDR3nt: TGTGCCAGCAGTCCCCGACCCGAGGAAAAACTGTTTTTT

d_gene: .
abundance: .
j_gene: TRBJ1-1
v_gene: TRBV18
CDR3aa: CASSFYAESNTEAFF
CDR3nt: TGTGCCAGCTCATTCTATGCCGAGTCGAACACTGAAGCTTTCTTT

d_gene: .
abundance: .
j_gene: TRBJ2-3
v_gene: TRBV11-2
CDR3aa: CASSLVPTRLSTDTQYF
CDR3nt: TGTGCCAGCAGCTTAGTACCCACCCGATTGAGCACAGATACGCAGTATTTT

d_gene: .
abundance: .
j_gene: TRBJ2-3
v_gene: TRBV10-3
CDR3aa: CAISGEGTQYF
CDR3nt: TGTGCCATCAGTGGGGAAGGCACGCAGTATTTT

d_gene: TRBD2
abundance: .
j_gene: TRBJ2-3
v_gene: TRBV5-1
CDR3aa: CASSPGLASTDTQYF
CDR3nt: TGCGCCAGCAGCCCGGGACTAGCGAGCACAGATACGCAGTATTTT

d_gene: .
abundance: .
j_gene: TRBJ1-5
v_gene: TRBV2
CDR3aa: CASSDITGWDQPQHF
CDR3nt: TGTGCCAGCAGTGATATTACAGGGTGGGATCAGCCCCAGCATTTT

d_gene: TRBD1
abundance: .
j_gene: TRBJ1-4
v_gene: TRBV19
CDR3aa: CASSDRGHTNEKLFF
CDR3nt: TGTGCCAGTAGCGACAGGGGACACACTAATGAAAAACTGTTTTTT

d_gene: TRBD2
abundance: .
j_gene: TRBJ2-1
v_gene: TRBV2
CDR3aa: CASSDGTTYNEQFF
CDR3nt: TGTGCCAGCAGTGACGGGACTACTTACAATGAGCAGTTCTTC

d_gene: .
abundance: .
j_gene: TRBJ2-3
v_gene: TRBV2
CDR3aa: CASSPKGPRTDTQYF
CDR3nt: TGTGCCAGCAGTCCCAAGGGGCCCCGCACAGATACGCAGTATTTT

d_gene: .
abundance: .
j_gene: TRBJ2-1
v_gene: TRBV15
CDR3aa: CATSRDAPGFSSYNEQFF
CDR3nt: TGTGCCACCAGCAGAGACGCTCCCGGGTTTAGCTCCTACAATGAGCAGTTCTTC

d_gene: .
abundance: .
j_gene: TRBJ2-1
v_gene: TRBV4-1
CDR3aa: CASSPPDGSYNEQFF
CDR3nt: TGCGCCAGCAGCCCGCCGGACGGGTCCTACAATGAGCAGTTCTTC

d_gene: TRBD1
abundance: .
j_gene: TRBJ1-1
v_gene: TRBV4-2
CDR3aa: CASSLDLTGGTEAFF
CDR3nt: TGTGCCAGCAGCCTAGACCTTACAGGGGGCACTGAAGCTTTCTTT

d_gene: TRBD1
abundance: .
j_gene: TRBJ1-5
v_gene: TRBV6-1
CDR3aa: CASSEGTGIEPQHF
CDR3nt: TGTGCCAGCAGTGAAGGGACAGGGATTGAGCCCCAGCATTTT

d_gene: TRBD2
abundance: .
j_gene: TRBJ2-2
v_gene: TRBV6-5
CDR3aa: CASSYREGGTGELFF
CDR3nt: TGTGCCAGCAGTTATCGGGAGGGGGGAACCGGGGAGCTGTTTTTT

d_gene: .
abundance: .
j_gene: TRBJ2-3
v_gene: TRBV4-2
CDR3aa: CASSHDQHTDTQYF
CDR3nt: TGTGCCAGCAGCCATGACCAACACACAGATACGCAGTATTTT

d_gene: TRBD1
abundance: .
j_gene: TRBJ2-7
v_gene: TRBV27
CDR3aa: CASSLSWTGVYEQYF
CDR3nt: TGTGCCAGCAGTTTATCCTGGACAGGGGTCTACGAGCAGTACTTC

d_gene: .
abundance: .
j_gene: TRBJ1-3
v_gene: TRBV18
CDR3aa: CASSPRQQGWGQNSGNTIYF
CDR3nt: TGTGCCAGCTCACCACGGCAGCAGGGTTGGGGACAAAACTCTGGAAACACCATATATTTT

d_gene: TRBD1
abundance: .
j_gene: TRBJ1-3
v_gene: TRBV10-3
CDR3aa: CAISTPFTDRRYSGNTIYF
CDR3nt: TGTGCCATCAGTACCCCGTTTACGGACAGGCGCTACTCTGGAAACACCATATATTTT

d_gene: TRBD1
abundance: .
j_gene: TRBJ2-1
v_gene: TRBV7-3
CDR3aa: CASSSTGGANNEQFF
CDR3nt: TGTGCCAGCAGCTCCACAGGGGGAGCAAACAATGAGCAGTTCTTC

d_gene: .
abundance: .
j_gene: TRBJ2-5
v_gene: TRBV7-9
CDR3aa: CASTTNTGEETQYF
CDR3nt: TGTGCCAGCACCACTAATACGGGAGAAGAGACCCAGTACTTC

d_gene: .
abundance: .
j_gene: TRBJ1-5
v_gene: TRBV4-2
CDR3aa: CASSQEPAGFSNQPQHF
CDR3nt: TGTGCCAGCAGCCAAGAGCCAGCAGGTTTCAGCAATCAGCCCCAGCATTTT

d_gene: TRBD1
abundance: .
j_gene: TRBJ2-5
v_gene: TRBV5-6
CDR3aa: CASRSQGASETQYF
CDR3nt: TGTGCCAGCAGGTCTCAGGGGGCCTCTGAGACCCAGTACTTC

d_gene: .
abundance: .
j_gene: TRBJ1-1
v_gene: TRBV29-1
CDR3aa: CSVVSTGVTEAFF
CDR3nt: TGCAGCGTAGTTTCGACAGGCGTCACTGAAGCTTTCTTT

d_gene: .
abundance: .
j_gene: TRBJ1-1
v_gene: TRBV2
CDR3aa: CASSQNQRGGTEAFF
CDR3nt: TGTGCCAGCAGTCAAAACCAACGGGGGGGCACTGAAGCTTTCTTT

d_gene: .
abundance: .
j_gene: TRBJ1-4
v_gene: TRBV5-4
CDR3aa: CASSLGAATNEKLFF
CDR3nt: TGTGCCAGCAGCTTGGGGGCTGCAACTAATGAAAAACTGTTTTTT

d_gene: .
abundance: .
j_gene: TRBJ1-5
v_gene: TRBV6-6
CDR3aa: CASARGGDGNQPQHF
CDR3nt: TGTGCCAGCGCCAGAGGGGGTGACGGCAATCAGCCCCAGCATTTT